The 25 T cell receptor beta chains below come from one sample, sequenced in a study of blood T cell repertoires in COVID-19 (dated by TCRdb to 2020 to 2021). Libraries came from the immunoSEQ multiplex PCR assay. Entries here come from immuneACCESS through TCRdb and include only in-frame sequences with V and J called. Some clones fail to appear in such tables; in the studies checked, an unresolved V gene covers under half of the shortfall, and the cause of the remainder is unknown. For this sample the table gives 120,000 or so clones, of which more than 60% were detected only once. Of the sample, under 2.5% falls within the top ten clones. The specimen sequenced was peripheral blood. These receptors all stem from a woman in her 70s with acute or convalescent COVID-19.

CDR3 protein: CASSQAETTVYGYTF. DNA of the CDR3: TGCGCCAGCAGCCAGGCGGAGACGACGGTCTATGGCTACACCTTC. The rearrangement joins TRBV4-3 to TRBJ1-2, with no clear D. Germline lookup yields CDR1 LGHNA and CDR2 YSLEER. The CDR3 runs to 15 residues. Trimming took off 3 bases at V and 4 bases at J, with 15 bases between the two ends.

This clone has just a few counts. The chain is built from TRBV2 and TRBJ2-1, with 8 bases fitting TRBD2. With 6 bases clipped from V and 6 bases from J, the junction kept 10 bases outside the gene matches. The CDR3 has 15 amino acids. Germline assignment: CDR1 SNHLY and CDR2 FYNNEI. CDR3 nucleotides: TGTGCCAGCAGCGCTAGCGGGTTATGGTCCAATGAGCAGTTCTTC. This encodes CASSASGLWSNEQFF.

The rearrangement uses TRBV5-1 and TRBJ1-1; 9 nucleotides line up with TRBD1. With V trimmed by 1 base and J by 5 bases, 3 bases remained unmatched. Germline CDR1 and CDR2: SGHRS and YFSETQ. The CDR3 covers 14 residues. CDR3 region: CASSLWDRVTEAFF. The CDR3 DNA is TGCGCCAGCAGCTTGTGGGACAGGGTAACTGAAGCTTTCTTT.

The J gene is TRBJ1-3, the V gene TRBV13; 9 bases match TRBD1. The J segment lost 4 bases and the V segment lost 2 bases, leaving 6 bases of the junction unmatched. The CDR3 covers 16 residues. The germline V gene encodes CDR1 PRHDT and CDR2 FYEKMQ (reference sequence). This CDR3 reads CASSLWTGESGNTIYF. The CDR3 coding sequence is TGTGCCAGCAGCTTATGGACAGGGGAATCCGGAAACACCATATATTTT. Using reference TRBV13 and TRBJ1-3 for the parts outside the CDR3, the full variable domain is AAGVIQSPRHLIKEKRETATLKCYPIPRHDTVYWYQQGPGQDPQFLISFYEKMQSDKGSIPDRFSAQQFSDYHSELNMSSLELGDSALYFCASSLWTGESGNTIYFGEGSWLTVV.

The rearrangement joins TRBV3-1 (or the pseudogene TRBV3-2) to TRBJ1-4; D is uncertain. Looked up from germline, CDR1 is LGHDT and CDR2 is YNNKEL (reference sequence). V lost 8 bases to trimming and J lost 8 bases, with 12 bases between them. CDR3 length equals 12 residues. This chain's CDR3 is CASYRMGEKLFF. In DNA, the CDR3 is TGTGCCAGCTATAGGATGGGCGAAAAACTGTTTTTT.

This rearrangement joins TRBV9 to TRBJ1-2, with D perhaps matching TRBD1 (5 bases). Trimming took 1 base from V and 6 from J, leaving 16 bases between them. CDR1 and CDR2 from the germline V gene are SGDLS and YYNGEE. The length of the CDR3 is 15 residues. The CDR3 DNA follows: TGTGCCAGCAGCGTAAGTCCCTCGGGGGTGAATGGCTACACCTTC. It encodes CASSVSPSGVNGYTF.

The rearrangement joins TRBV10-1 to TRBJ1-4; maybe TRBD1 (5 bases). This CDR3 region has 16 residues. CDR1 and CDR2 (germline): WNHNN, SYGVQD (reference sequence). Trimming removed 0 bases at V and 6 bases at J, with 14 bases between. The CDR3 loop reads CASSESAAQGDEKLFF. CDR3 nucleotides: TGCGCCAGCAGTGAGTCTGCAGCCCAAGGGGATGAAAAACTGTTTTTT.

The chain employs TRBV7-2 and TRBJ1-5; D not certain. The CDR3 covers 15 residues. Germline V gives CDR1 SGHTA, CDR2 FQGNSA. Trimming stripped 5 bases from V and 6 bases from J, with 17 bases between. This CDR3 reads CASSPLGGRSQPQHF. CDR3 in DNA: TGTGCCAGCAGCCCCCTCGGAGGGCGAAGTCAGCCCCAGCATTTT.

CDR3 amino acids: CASSGDSNQPQHF. CDR3 DNA sequence: TGTGCCAGCTCGGGGGATAGCAATCAGCCCCAGCATTTT. This chain joins TRBV28 and TRBJ1-5, with a possible D match to TRBD1 (5 bases). Germline values: CDR1 MDHEN, CDR2 SYDVKM. There are 13 residues in the CDR3. Trimming took off 8 bases at V and 0 bases at J, with 8 bases between the two ends.

This rearrangement joins TRBV5-1 to TRBJ2-7; TRBD1 is a possible D gene (7 bases). V shed 4 bases and J shed 3 bases, with 17 bases lying between them. The CDR3 length is 15 residues. Germline values: CDR1 SGHRS, CDR2 YFSETQ. The CDR3 is CASSRTPGGYYEQYF. The CDR3 DNA reads TGCGCCAGCAGCCGCACTCCAGGGGGGTACTACGAGCAGTACTTC.

The chain is built from TRBV6-5 and TRBJ2-7; 7 nucleotides match TRBD1. V was pared by 6 bases and J by 1 base, with 6 bases of the junction left unmatched. Per germline, CDR1 MNHEY and CDR2 SVGAGI. The CDR3 contains 14 residues. The DNA of the CDR3 is TGTGCCAGCAGCCCGACAGGGATGTCCTACGAGCAGTACTTC. This codes for CASSPTGMSYEQYF.

This clone was counted only a few times. The CDR3 region is CASSSGFRDSPLHF. The CDR3 DNA reads as TGTGCCAGCAGCTCAGGGTTTCGGGATTCACCCCTCCACTTT. The chain uses TRBV7-9 and TRBJ1-6, with D possibly TRBD1 on 5 matching bases. In germline, CDR1 is SEHNR, CDR2 FQNEAQ (reference sequence). Trimming pared 4 bases from V and 8 bases from J, leaving 12 bases between. The CDR3 is made up of 14 amino acids.

The chain is built from TRBV11-1 and TRBJ1-1, with D perhaps TRBD1 (6 bases). This CDR3 has 14 residues. The germline gives CDR1 SGHAT, CDR2 FQDESV (reference sequence). Trimming pared 8 bases from V and 6 bases from J, leaving 19 bases between. Here the CDR3 DNA reads TGTGCCAGCGCAAGCCGACAGGCTAACTCTGAAGCTTTCTTT. Its translation: CASASRQANSEAFF.

There are a few counts of this clone. The chain combines TRBV6-6 with TRBJ2-7, with 9 bases matching TRBD2. V shed 6 bases and J 4 bases; nucleotides not matched to a gene: 7. The CDR3 spans 14 residues. Germline loops: CDR1 MNHNY, CDR2 SVGAGI (reference sequence). CDR3 protein: CASRDSGSLYEQYF. The CDR3 region has the DNA TGTGCCAGCAGAGATAGCGGGAGTTTATACGAGCAGTACTTC.

J is TRBJ2-1 and V is TRBV27; 13 positions match TRBD2. This CDR3 is built from 15 residues. Germline V gene sequence: CDR1 MNHEY, CDR2 SMNVEV (reference sequence). J was trimmed by 7 bases and V by 5 bases; bases with no gene match: 5. The CDR3 DNA sequence: TGTGCCAGCAGTCACGGGACTAGCGGGATAAATGAGCAGTTCTTC. Translated, it gives CASSHGTSGINEQFF.

The chain couples TRBV11-3 to TRBJ1-1; D not resolved. Germline V gives CDR1 SGHNT, CDR2 YENEEA. The CDR3 is 15 residues long. The germline V and J ends were trimmed by 2 bases and 4 bases, with 14 bases remaining between them. The CDR3 is CASSLSPQGGTEAFF. The DNA of the CDR3 is TGTGCCAGCAGCTTATCCCCCCAAGGCGGCACTGAAGCTTTCTTT.

This chain uses TRBV11-2 with TRBJ2-6; D remains ambiguous. Between the trimmed V and J ends, which lost 5 bases and 0 bases, there was a span of 11 bases. This CDR3 spans 16 amino acids. Germline CDR1 SGHAT, CDR2 FQNNGV. The CDR3 bases are TGTGCCAGCAGCATCTGGTTGGCCTCTGGGGCCAACGTCCTGACTTTC. Translation: CASSIWLASGANVLTF.

V and J are TRBV5-1 and TRBJ1-1, with a possible D match to TRBD1 (5 bases). V lost 3 bases and J 2 bases, leaving 17 bases between the germline ends. The germline gives CDR1 SGHRS, CDR2 YFSETQ. The CDR3 runs to 16 residues. CDR3 in DNA: TGCGCCAGCAGCTGGCGGGGGGTACAGGTAAACACTGAAGCTTTCTTT. Translation: CASSWRGVQVNTEAFF.

The rearrangement links TRBV7-2 to TRBJ2-5; TRBD1 aligns across 7 bases. This CDR3 spans 14 amino acids. Germline V lookup: CDR1 SGHTA, CDR2 FQGNSA. V lost 5 bases, J lost 4 bases, and 7 bases stayed unmatched. For the CDR3, the DNA is TGTGCCAGCAGCCCAATAACAGGGGCAGAGACCCAGTACTTC. It encodes CASSPITGAETQYF.

The count of this clone is one. V gene TRBV18 combines with J gene TRBJ2-1; TRBD2 agrees at 14 bases. Germline V gene lookup returns CDR1 KGHSH and CDR2 LQKENI. V dropped 6 bases and J dropped 0; count of bases not matched to a gene: 10. This CDR3 is built from 19 residues. The CDR3 here is CASSQGLAGATGSYNEQFF. Here the CDR3 DNA reads TGTGCCAGCTCCCAGGGACTAGCGGGAGCAACAGGCTCCTACAATGAGCAGTTCTTC.

The chain links TRBV7-9 to TRBJ2-5, with no clear D. The V end lost 0 bases, the J end lost 7 bases, and 9 bases lay between the germline ends. This CDR3 contains 13 residues. The V gene's germline CDR1 is SEHNR and CDR2 FQNEAQ (reference sequence). This CDR3 is CASSLASEGTQYF. The DNA of the CDR3 is TGTGCCAGCAGCTTAGCGAGCGAAGGGACCCAGTACTTC.

The rearrangement joins TRBV4-3 to TRBJ2-1; TRBD1 matches at 7 bases. The germline V gene has CDR1 LGHNA and CDR2 YSLEER. This CDR3 contains 16 residues. J lost 1 base, V lost 1 base, and 4 bases had no gene match. CDR3 residues: CASSQAGGGSYNEQFF. CDR3 sequence (DNA): TGCGCCAGCAGCCAAGCAGGGGGTGGATCCTACAATGAGCAGTTCTTC.

This chain uses TRBV7-3 with TRBJ2-1; D might be TRBD2 (6 bases). The V end lost 2 bases, the J end lost 0 bases, and 8 bases lay between the germline ends. Germline V gene lookup returns CDR1 SGHTA and CDR2 FQGTGA. CDR3 size: 15 residues. CDR3 bases: TGTGCCAGCAGCTTAGCGGGGAGCTCCTACAATGAGCAGTTCTTC. Its translation is CASSLAGSSYNEQFF.

There are a few counts of this clone. The chain combines TRBV5-1 with TRBJ2-1; 8 bases fit TRBD2. The germline gives CDR1 SGHRS, CDR2 YFSETQ. The CDR3 length is 14 residues. The ends lost 6 bases at V and 9 bases at J; junction bases unmatched: 11. CDR3 in DNA: TGCGCCAGCATACTGAGCGGGAGCGGGACTGAGCAGTTCTTC. Its protein is CASILSGSGTEQFF.

This chain joins TRBV7-9 and TRBJ2-1; TRBD2 matches at 11 bases. From germline, CDR1 is SEHNR and CDR2 FQNEAQ (reference sequence). Germline trimming cut 5 bases from V and 9 bases from J; bases unmatched to any gene: 9. The length of the CDR3 is 15 residues. CDR3 loop: CASSPRTSGLGEQFF. CDR3 sequence (DNA): TGTGCCAGCAGCCCCCGGACTAGCGGGTTGGGTGAGCAGTTCTTC.